This entry lists 18 T cell receptor beta chains sequenced from one sample in a study of T cell responses to AZD1222 COVID-19 vaccine. The protocol was immunoSEQ multiplex PCR, while the TCRdb copy is restricted to in-frame clones and leaves out a portion. In the table there are approximately 160,000 clones, approximately 93% of which are singletons. Material: peripheral blood, obtained on day 0 of AZD1222 vaccination. All receptors derive from an adult in good health.

The chain uses TRBV6-1 and TRBJ2-7, with 7 bases aligning to TRBD2. The CDR3 spans 15 residues. Germline V CDR1 and CDR2: MNHNS, SASEGT. Trimming took 2 bases from V and 2 from J; bases not matched to a gene: 6. The CDR3 sequence: CASSESAGPTYEQYF. CDR3 sequence (DNA): TGTGCCAGCAGTGAATCAGCGGGACCTACCTACGAGCAGTACTTC.

The chain links TRBV9 to TRBJ1-5, with TRBD1 matching 8 bases. After removal of 3 bases from V and 3 bases from J, the junction contained 5 bases not matched to a gene. The CDR3 runs to 15 residues. Germline CDR1 reads SGDLS; CDR2 reads YYNGEE. The CDR3 DNA reads as TGTGCCAGCAGCGAGACAGGGGCCTTCAATCAGCCCCAGCATTTT. Translated, it gives CASSETGAFNQPQHF.

This clone was seen just once. V and J are TRBV12-3 or TRBV12-4 and TRBJ2-1; no definite D call. The V end was cut by 3 bases, the J end by 8 bases, with 8 bases between. CDR3 size: 12 residues. The CDR3 spells CASSFRGDEQFF. The CDR3 nucleotides are TGTGCCAGCAGTTTTAGAGGCGATGAGCAGTTCTTC.

This sequence joins TRBV30 and TRBJ1-2; 8 bases are a match to TRBD1. This CDR3 contains 14 residues. CDR1 is GTSNPN, CDR2 SVGIG, per germline (reference sequence). J lost 7 bases, V lost 2 bases, and 9 bases had no gene match. CDR3 region: CAWSPRTGRSGYTF. The CDR3, as DNA: TGTGCCTGGAGTCCCCGGACAGGGAGAAGTGGCTACACCTTC.

The chain has TRBV3-1 (or the pseudogene TRBV3-2) and TRBJ1-5; possible D gene TRBD1, 5 bases. V was pared by 5 bases and J by 6 bases, with 11 bases between. Germline CDR1 LGHDT, CDR2 YNNKEL (reference sequence). The CDR3 has 13 residues. This CDR3 reads CASSWGFSQPQHF. CDR3 nucleotides: TGTGCCAGCAGCTGGGGGTTCAGTCAGCCCCAGCATTTT.

This chain joins TRBV19 and TRBJ1-6; TRBD1 agrees at 10 bases. The V gene's germline CDR1 is LNHDA and CDR2 SQIVND (reference sequence). This CDR3 region has 16 residues. J gave up 7 bases and V 1 base, and 4 bases lay outside the gene matches. CDR3 sequence reads: CASSIGDRGSNSPLHF. CDR3 nucleotides: TGTGCCAGTAGTATAGGGGACAGGGGCTCCAATTCACCCCTCCACTTT.

V is TRBV30 and J is TRBJ1-2; TRBD1 matches at 7 bases. V shed 7 bases, J shed 4 bases, and the junction held 6 bases outside the gene matches. The CDR3 loop spans 12 amino acids. CDR1 is GTSNPN and CDR2 is SVGIG in the germline V gene (reference sequence). CDR3 sequence reads: CASPGTAYGYTF. In DNA form, the CDR3 reads TGTGCCTCCCCCGGGACAGCCTATGGCTACACCTTC.

The V call is TRBV5-1, the J call TRBJ1-3; D is undetermined. The CDR3 runs to 14 residues. Germline V gene data show CDR1 as SGHRS and CDR2 as YFSETQ. Between the trimmed V and J ends, which lost 4 bases and 0 bases, there was a span of 8 bases. CDR3 nucleotides: TGCGCCAGCAGCCCAGTAGACTCTGGAAACACCATATATTTT. This codes for CASSPVDSGNTIYF. Drawing the rest from reference TRBV5-1 and TRBJ1-3, the complete variable domain is KAGVTQTPRYLIKTRGQQVTLSCSPISGHRSVSWYQQTPGQGLQFLFEYFSETQRNKGNFPGRFSGRQFSNSRSEMNVSTLELGDSALYLCASSPVDSGNTIYFGEGSWLTVV.

This chain connects TRBV7-8 to TRBJ1-1, with D perhaps TRBD1 (5 bases). The CDR3 is 15 residues long. Germline loops: CDR1 SGHVS, CDR2 FQNEAQ. The V and J ends lost 4 bases and 1 base respectively, with 13 bases between them. This CDR3 reads CASSSPGLGNTEAFF. The CDR3 coding sequence is TGTGCCAGCAGCTCCCCGGGACTCGGGAACACTGAAGCTTTCTTT.

The rearrangement uses TRBV29-1 and TRBJ2-1; D is unclear. Germline V CDR1 and CDR2: SQVTM, ANQGSEA. This CDR3 region has 14 residues. With 2 bases removed from V and 2 bases from J, the gap between germline ends came to 10 bases. DNA for the CDR3: TGCAGCGTTGAAAGGTTAGACACCTACAATGAGCAGTTCTTC. Protein: CSVERLDTYNEQFF.

The CDR3 DNA sequence: TGTGCCAGTAGTATCACCCCCCGCGGGGGGCGGTGGTTCTTC. It is translated as CASSITPRGGRWFF. The chain is built from TRBV19 and TRBJ2-1; 8 bases match TRBD2. V lost 3 bases to trimming and J lost 15 bases; unmatched junction nucleotides: 13. In germline, CDR1 is LNHDA, CDR2 SQIVND (reference sequence). The length of the CDR3 is 14 residues.

V usage is TRBV3-1 (or the pseudogene TRBV3-2) and J usage is TRBJ1-2; TRBD1 agrees at 8 bases. Trimming cost V 1 base and J 8 bases; bases outside gene matches: 6. CDR1 and CDR2 (germline): LGHDT, YNNKEL (reference sequence). The CDR3 totals 14 residues. CDR3 residues: CASSQGRGLLGYTF. The DNA for the CDR3 is TGTGCCAGCAGCCAAGGCAGGGGGCTCTTGGGCTACACCTTC.

The chain combines TRBV6-1 with TRBJ2-7, with D perhaps matching TRBD1 (5 bases). Trimming removed 0 bases from V and 3 bases from J, with 9 bases in between. From germline, CDR1 is MNHNS and CDR2 SASEGT. The CDR3 contains 14 residues. The CDR3 is CASSEAATDYEQYF. The CDR3 DNA is TGTGCCAGCAGTGAAGCAGCGACAGACTACGAGCAGTACTTC.

The chain links TRBV5-6 to TRBJ1-5; D call uncertain. Germline values: CDR1 SGHDT, CDR2 YYEEEE. The CDR3 has 13 amino acids. V was trimmed by 5 bases and J by 2 bases, leaving 8 bases between them. In DNA form, the CDR3 reads TGTGCCAGCAGGAGGTGGGGCAATCAGCCCCAGCATTTT. Amino acid sequence: CASRRWGNQPQHF. The variable domain in full, with the rest retrieved from reference TRBV5-6 and TRBJ1-5, is DAGVTQSPTHLIKTRGQQVTLRCSPKSGHDTVSWYQQALGQGPQFIFQYYEEEERQRGNFPDRFSGHQFPNYSSELNVNALLLGDSALYLCASRRWGNQPQHFGDGTRLSIL.

The chain is built from TRBV5-1 and TRBJ1-2; TRBD1 is a possible D gene (5 bases). The CDR3 is 17 residues long. CDR1 is SGHRS and CDR2 is YFSETQ in the germline V gene. V lost 4 bases and J lost 7, with 26 bases in between. CDR3 sequence: CASSQRQNRGVLRGYTF. The DNA for the CDR3 is TGCGCCAGCAGCCAACGACAGAATCGGGGGGTTTTACGTGGCTACACCTTC.

A remark on this clone: An end of the junction differs from the germline gene, which may be a read error. DNA of the CDR3: TGTGCCAGCAGCTTAGCGGTCGGCTTCCTGGAGTTT. This encodes CASSLAVGFLEF. This chain uses TRBV7-9 with TRBJ1-3, with D unresolved. The CDR3 length is 12 residues. The germline CDR1 and CDR2 sequences are SEHNR and FQNEAQ (reference sequence).

The chain combines TRBV18 with TRBJ2-2; D is unresolved. The CDR3 loop spans 14 amino acids. CDR1 is KGHSH, CDR2 LQKENI, per germline. V was trimmed by 3 bases and J by 3 bases, leaving 8 bases between them. The CDR3 here is CASSPPWDTGELFF. The CDR3 bases are TGTGCCAGCTCACCCCCATGGGACACCGGGGAGCTGTTTTTT.

The chain is built from TRBV28 and TRBJ2-4, with D perhaps TRBD1 (5 bases). V was trimmed by 5 bases and J by 3 bases, leaving 20 bases between them. The CDR3 loop spans 17 amino acids. The germline gives CDR1 MDHEN, CDR2 SYDVKM. The CDR3 is CASSPPGQGMGKNIQYF. The CDR3 bases are TGTGCCAGCAGTCCCCCTGGGCAGGGTATGGGCAAAAACATTCAGTACTTC.